This TCR beta chain was observed in a study of cytomegalovirus exposure and HLA in healthy donors. As concerns this clone: Other DNA variants within this sample encode the same CDR3.

The CDR3 is made up of 11 amino acids. Trimming cost V 0 bases and J 9 bases, with 3 bases left between them. Germline V gene lookup returns CDR1 MNHNY and CDR2 SVGAGI (reference sequence). The repertoire was sequenced with immunoSEQ multiplex PCR; TCRdb's copy has only in-frame clones and lacks some. The sample gives about 350,000 clones, approximately 90% of which show up once; about 1% is in the top ten. This sequence originates from a woman aged 30 to 39 in good health and CMV-seropositive. Source material: PBMCs. The chain combines TRBV6-6 with TRBJ2-1; D call uncertain. The CDR3 is CASSYSGEQFF. The CDR3 DNA sequence: TGTGCCAGCAGTTACTCCGGTGAGCAGTTCTTC.